What follows is one T cell receptor beta chain and its context. The antigen this receptor binds is unknown. No base quality information exists; no much larger clone differs at one position. The sample originates from a study of blood T cell repertoires in COVID-19 (TCRdb year 2020). Regarding the research as a whole: Samples from collaborators originated in the United States, Italy and Spain and spanned both the acute and convalescent phases of COVID-19. The prospective study material was composed of cDNA or gDNA derived from T cells, B-cell-depleted T cells, or PBMCs. The dataset comprised deeply sampled blood TCRbeta repertoires from subjects exposed to, actively infected with, or recovered from COVID-19. The repertoires were released in a freely available public database meant as a resource for research on the immune response to SARS-CoV-2. The samples were drawn from the first 160 participants of the ongoing ImmuneRACE study and from more than 1,000 subjects provided by 6 global collaborators. A de-identified subject ID, COVID-19 status, age in years and sex were almost always included in the sample metadata. Where available, HLA class I and class II types were taken from metadata supplied by the sample provider and were not determined by assay-based typing.

TCRbeta CDR3 regions were amplified from genomic DNA by means of the immunoSEQ Assay, a bias-controlled multiplex PCR. The source study handled its data this way. The number of nucleated cells in each sample was estimated from the amplification of reference gene primers within the assay. Sequence reads were collapsed and filtered to measure the absolute abundance of every unique TCRbeta CDR3 rearrangement. For each sample, productive Simpson clonality was calculated as the square root of Simpson's diversity index across productive rearrangements. The source is immuneACCESS, and TCRdb retained only in-frame sequences with V and J called. Part of the clones is not carried over; for the studies checked, unresolved V genes explain less than half of this, and the remainder is unexplained. The DNA gave D and trimming, while V, J and clone size come from that table. The sample table contains approximately 75,000 clones; only one count was recorded for approximately 84% of them. The ten largest clones represent about 13% of the sample.

The cysteine opens and the phenylalanine closes a CDR3 of 13 amino acids. The CDR3 DNA has 39 bases and is translated from base 1. The junction carries 9 bases between V and J, which are trimmed by 4 bases and 3 bases respectively. CDR1 and CDR2, per the germline V gene, are SGDLS and YYNGEE. In Seattle, one collaborating source enrolled patients while the infection was active and tracked those patients longitudinally over the course of disease. Collaborating institutions collected whole blood in K2EDTA tubes following their own protocols. For TCRbeta analysis, collaborators shipped samples as frozen whole blood, isolated PBMCs, or DNA extracted from either of those sample types. Findings and caveats that apply to the study as a whole: The quantity of clinical and demographic metadata differed by source and by participant and was supplied without curation.

The source material was peripheral blood. The TCR sequence derives from a man aged 45 to 65 with COVID-19, enrolled during active disease. The chain links TRBV9 with TRBJ2-3; the D gene is perhaps TRBD2, from 6 matching bases. The CDR3 protein: CASSTSLTDTQYF. The DNA sequence reads TGTGCCAGCAGCACTAGCTTAACAGATACGCAGTATTTT.